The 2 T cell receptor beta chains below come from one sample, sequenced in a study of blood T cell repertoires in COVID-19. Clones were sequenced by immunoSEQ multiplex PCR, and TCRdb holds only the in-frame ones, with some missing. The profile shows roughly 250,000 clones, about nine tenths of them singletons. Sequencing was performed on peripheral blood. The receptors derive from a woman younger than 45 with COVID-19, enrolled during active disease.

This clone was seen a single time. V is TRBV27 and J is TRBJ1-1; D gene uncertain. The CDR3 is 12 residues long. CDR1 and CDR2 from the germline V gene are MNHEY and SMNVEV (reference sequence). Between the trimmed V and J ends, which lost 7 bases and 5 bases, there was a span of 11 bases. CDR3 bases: TGTGCCAGCATCGGGTTATGGACTGAAGCTTTCTTT. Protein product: CASIGLWTEAFF.

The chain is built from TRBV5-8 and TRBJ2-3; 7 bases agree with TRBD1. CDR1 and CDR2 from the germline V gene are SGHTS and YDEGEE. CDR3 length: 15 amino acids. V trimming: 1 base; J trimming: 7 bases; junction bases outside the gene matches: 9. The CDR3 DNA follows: TGTGCCAGCAGCTTGACGTCAGGGGGTAGTTATACGCAGTATTTT. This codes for CASSLTSGGSYTQYF.